This is a list of T cell receptor beta chains from one sample in a study of blood T cell repertoires in COVID-19. Only in-frame clones appear in the TCRdb table, and some are missing; sequencing was by immunoSEQ multiplex PCR. The data contain fewer than 200,000 clones, more than 75% of them singletons. The material sequenced was PBMCs or T cells enriched from blood (not recorded which). The receptors come from a woman in her forties or fifties who had recovered from COVID-19. Each CDR3 is given with its conserved first and last residue. The D gene is left open where the match is weak. Expanded clones are given a class, and other clones once, few, many or no size at all.

j_call: TRBJ1-5; d_call: NA; v_call: TRBV7-8; clone_size: NA; cdr3_aa: CASSLSPGADSNQPQHF; cdr3_nt: TGTGCCAGCAGCTTATCCCCAGGGGCAGATAGCAATCAGCCCCAGCATTTT
j_call: TRBJ2-3; d_call: NA; v_call: TRBV6-1; clone_size: NA; cdr3_aa: CASSELEMQYF; cdr3_nt: TGTGCCAGCAGTGAACTAGAAATGCAGTATTTT
j_call: TRBJ1-6; d_call: NA; v_call: TRBV5-6; clone_size: NA; cdr3_aa: CASSYRDRGGNSPLHF; cdr3_nt: TGTGCCAGCAGCTACCGGGACCGCGGAGGGAATTCACCCCTCCACTTT
j_call: TRBJ1-2; d_call: NA; v_call: TRBV3-1/TRBV3-2; clone_size: NA; cdr3_aa: CASSQGRVNYGYTF; cdr3_nt: TGTGCCAGCAGCCAAGGACGGGTAAACTATGGCTACACCTTC
j_call: TRBJ2-1; d_call: TRBD1; v_call: TRBV10-3; clone_size: NA; cdr3_aa: CATSGTGRIYNEQFF; cdr3_nt: TGTGCCACCTCCGGGACAGGGCGCATCTACAATGAGCAGTTCTTC
j_call: TRBJ2-7; d_call: TRBD2; v_call: TRBV27; clone_size: NA; cdr3_aa: CASSLSHLPLAGADEQYF; cdr3_nt: TGTGCCAGCAGTTTATCCCACCTGCCACTAGCGGGAGCGGACGAGCAGTACTTC
j_call: TRBJ1-5; d_call: TRBD1; v_call: TRBV2; clone_size: NA; cdr3_aa: CASRGTENQPQHF; cdr3_nt: TGTGCCAGCAGAGGGACAGAGAATCAGCCCCAGCATTTT
j_call: TRBJ1-5; d_call: NA; v_call: TRBV28; clone_size: NA; cdr3_aa: CASSFSDQPQHF; cdr3_nt: TGTGCCAGCAGTTTCTCCGATCAGCCCCAGCATTTT
j_call: TRBJ2-6; d_call: NA; v_call: TRBV6-1; clone_size: many; cdr3_aa: CASSERHLSGANVLTF; cdr3_nt: TGTGCCAGCAGTGAAAGACACCTCTCTGGGGCCAACGTCCTGACTTTC
j_call: TRBJ2-3; d_call: TRBD2; v_call: TRBV5-1; clone_size: NA; cdr3_aa: CASSSLAGEGIDTQYF; cdr3_nt: TGCGCCAGCAGCTCACTAGCGGGAGAGGGGATAGATACGCAGTATTTT
j_call: TRBJ2-7; d_call: NA; v_call: TRBV3-1/TRBV3-2; clone_size: once; cdr3_aa: CASSQGSGQYEQYF; cdr3_nt: TGTGCCAGCAGCCAAGGGTCAGGGCAGTACGAGCAGTACTTC
j_call: TRBJ1-4; d_call: NA; v_call: TRBV3-1/TRBV3-2; clone_size: once; cdr3_aa: CASSQFRAPTNEKLFF; cdr3_nt: TGTGCCAGCAGCCAATTCAGGGCCCCAACTAATGAAAAACTGTTTTTT
j_call: TRBJ2-3; d_call: TRBD2; v_call: TRBV5-4; clone_size: NA; cdr3_aa: CASSLDAGGTDTQYF; cdr3_nt: TGTGCCAGCAGCTTGGACGCGGGAGGCACAGATACGCAGTATTTT
j_call: TRBJ1-1; d_call: NA; v_call: TRBV6-5; clone_size: NA; cdr3_aa: CASTPLANTEAFF; cdr3_nt: TGTGCCAGCACCCCCCTGGCTAACACTGAAGCTTTCTTT
j_call: TRBJ2-2; d_call: TRBD1; v_call: TRBV6-5; clone_size: NA; cdr3_aa: CASSYSTGQNTGELFF; cdr3_nt: TGTGCCAGCAGTTACTCGACAGGGCAGAACACCGGGGAGCTGTTTTTT
j_call: TRBJ2-3; d_call: TRBD2; v_call: TRBV15; clone_size: NA; cdr3_aa: CATSRGTISGSTSTDTQYF; cdr3_nt: TGTGCCACCAGCAGAGGAACTATTAGCGGGTCTACTAGCACAGATACGCAGTATTTT
j_call: TRBJ1-2; d_call: TRBD1; v_call: TRBV7-9; clone_size: NA; cdr3_aa: CASSSTGADGYTF; cdr3_nt: TGTGCCAGCAGCTCAACAGGGGCCGATGGCTACACCTTC
j_call: TRBJ2-2; d_call: TRBD2; v_call: TRBV4-3; clone_size: NA; cdr3_aa: CASSPSSGGNTGELFF; cdr3_nt: TGCGCCAGCAGCCCGTCTAGCGGGGGAAACACCGGGGAGCTGTTTTTT
j_call: TRBJ2-3; d_call: NA; v_call: TRBV15; clone_size: NA; cdr3_aa: CATSRVVVGATDTQYF; cdr3_nt: TGTGCCACCAGCAGAGTTGTAGTTGGAGCTACAGATACGCAGTATTTT
j_call: TRBJ1-2; d_call: NA; v_call: TRBV3-1/TRBV3-2; clone_size: once; cdr3_aa: CATASHPYGYTF; cdr3_nt: TGTGCCACCGCATCACACCCCTATGGCTACACCTTC
j_call: TRBJ1-5; d_call: NA; v_call: TRBV5-8; clone_size: NA; cdr3_aa: CASSRGQISNQPQHF; cdr3_nt: TGTGCCAGCAGTCGAGGACAGATCTCCAATCAGCCCCAGCATTTT
j_call: TRBJ2-7; d_call: NA; v_call: TRBV2; clone_size: few; cdr3_aa: CASRGDSYEQYF; cdr3_nt: TGTGCCAGCAGGGGGGACTCGTACGAGCAGTACTTC
j_call: TRBJ2-7; d_call: NA; v_call: TRBV2; clone_size: few; cdr3_aa: CASVGRGWTYEQYF; cdr3_nt: TGTGCCAGCGTGGGGAGAGGGTGGACTTACGAGCAGTACTTC
j_call: TRBJ2-6; d_call: TRBD1; v_call: TRBV28; clone_size: NA; cdr3_aa: CASSLFGTGSGANVLTF; cdr3_nt: TGTGCCAGCAGTTTATTCGGGACAGGGAGCGGGGCCAACGTCCTGACTTTC
j_call: TRBJ1-6; d_call: NA; v_call: TRBV5-1; clone_size: NA; cdr3_aa: CASSTETGPNSPLHF; cdr3_nt: TGCGCCAGCAGCACCGAGACAGGACCCAATTCACCCCTCCACTTT
j_call: TRBJ2-7; d_call: NA; v_call: TRBV11-2; clone_size: once; cdr3_aa: CASSLDRNRANEQYF; cdr3_nt: TGTGCCAGCAGCTTAGATCGCAACAGGGCAAACGAGCAGTACTTC
j_call: TRBJ2-1; d_call: TRBD2; v_call: TRBV11-3; clone_size: NA; cdr3_aa: CASSLGASGSYNEQFF; cdr3_nt: TGTGCCAGCAGCTTAGGGGCTAGCGGATCCTACAATGAGCAGTTCTTC
j_call: TRBJ2-7; d_call: NA; v_call: TRBV11-2; clone_size: NA; cdr3_aa: CASSFAQAYEQYF; cdr3_nt: TGTGCCAGCAGCTTCGCGCAGGCCTACGAGCAGTACTTC
j_call: TRBJ2-2; d_call: TRBD2; v_call: TRBV19; clone_size: NA; cdr3_aa: CASMNRGGIGELFF; cdr3_nt: TGTGCCAGTATGAATCGGGGGGGGATCGGGGAGCTGTTTTTT
j_call: TRBJ1-2; d_call: TRBD1; v_call: TRBV28; clone_size: NA; cdr3_aa: CASSLGGTGFYGYTF; cdr3_nt: TGTGCCAGCAGTTTAGGCGGGACAGGGTTTTATGGCTACACCTTC
j_call: TRBJ2-3; d_call: NA; v_call: TRBV18; clone_size: NA; cdr3_aa: CASSPRWEVGTDTQYF; cdr3_nt: TGTGCCAGCTCACCACGATGGGAGGTTGGGACAGATACGCAGTATTTT
j_call: TRBJ1-5; d_call: NA; v_call: TRBV24-1; clone_size: NA; cdr3_aa: CATSDPSFSHQPQHF; cdr3_nt: TGTGCCACCAGTGACCCGTCCTTCTCCCATCAGCCCCAGCATTTT
j_call: TRBJ1-1; d_call: TRBD1; v_call: TRBV7-9; clone_size: NA; cdr3_aa: CASTLPRGMNTEAFF; cdr3_nt: TGTGCCAGCACCCTACCCAGGGGGATGAACACTGAAGCTTTCTTT
j_call: TRBJ1-1; d_call: NA; v_call: TRBV28; clone_size: NA; cdr3_aa: CASSLRGKGMNTEAFF; cdr3_nt: TGTGCCAGCAGTTTGCGGGGGAAAGGGATGAACACTGAAGCTTTCTTT
j_call: TRBJ1-5; d_call: NA; v_call: TRBV29-1; clone_size: few; cdr3_aa: CSVAQENNQPQHF; cdr3_nt: TGCAGCGTTGCCCAGGAAAACAATCAGCCCCAGCATTTT
j_call: TRBJ1-5; d_call: NA; v_call: TRBV12-2; clone_size: NA; cdr3_aa: CASRFPPGQGVCGNQPQHF; cdr3_nt: TGTGCAAGTCGCTTTCCTCCGGGACAGGGGGTATGTGGCAATCAGCCCCAGCATTTT
j_call: TRBJ1-1; d_call: NA; v_call: TRBV19; clone_size: NA; cdr3_aa: CASSMSGGHDTEAFF; cdr3_nt: TGTGCCAGTAGTATGTCGGGGGGGCACGACACTGAAGCTTTCTTT
j_call: TRBJ2-2; d_call: TRBD2; v_call: TRBV7-2; clone_size: few; cdr3_aa: CASSPSFSGGRATGELFF; cdr3_nt: TGTGCCAGCAGCCCCTCGTTCTCTGGCGGGAGGGCGACCGGGGAGCTGTTTTTT
j_call: TRBJ1-5; d_call: NA; v_call: TRBV2; clone_size: NA; cdr3_aa: CASRAGAGGGQPQHF; cdr3_nt: TGTGCCAGCAGGGCTGGGGCGGGGGGAGGTCAGCCCCAGCATTTT
j_call: TRBJ1-5; d_call: TRBD1; v_call: TRBV18; clone_size: NA; cdr3_aa: CASSRTGGEGQPQHF; cdr3_nt: TGTGCCAGCTCGCGCACAGGGGGCGAGGGACAGCCCCAGCATTTT
j_call: TRBJ1-1; d_call: NA; v_call: TRBV10-3; clone_size: NA; cdr3_aa: CAISESGRGSTEAFF; cdr3_nt: TGTGCCATCAGTGAGTCTGGCAGGGGTTCCACTGAAGCTTTCTTT
j_call: TRBJ2-1; d_call: NA; v_call: TRBV20-1; clone_size: once; cdr3_aa: CSASGVDSYNEQFF; cdr3_nt: TGCAGTGCTAGTGGCGTAGACTCCTACAATGAGCAGTTCTTC
j_call: TRBJ2-1; d_call: TRBD1; v_call: TRBV7-7; clone_size: NA; cdr3_aa: CASSSDRDSNFNEQFF; cdr3_nt: TGTGCCAGCAGCTCGGACCGGGACAGCAACTTCAATGAGCAGTTCTTC
j_call: TRBJ2-1; d_call: TRBD1; v_call: TRBV27; clone_size: once; cdr3_aa: CASSIRASTGGPNEQFF; cdr3_nt: TGTGCCAGCAGTATAAGAGCATCCACAGGGGGCCCGAATGAGCAGTTCTTC
j_call: TRBJ2-5; d_call: TRBD2; v_call: TRBV18; clone_size: once; cdr3_aa: CASSPGLAGSETQYF; cdr3_nt: TGTGCCAGCTCACCCGGACTAGCGGGATCAGAGACCCAGTACTTC
j_call: TRBJ1-1; d_call: NA; v_call: TRBV7-9; clone_size: NA; cdr3_aa: CASSFQNTEAFF; cdr3_nt: TGTGCCAGCAGCTTTCAGAACACTGAAGCTTTCTTT
j_call: TRBJ2-7; d_call: TRBD2; v_call: TRBV6-5; clone_size: NA; cdr3_aa: CASSFSGRTTYEQYF; cdr3_nt: TGTGCCAGCAGTTTTAGCGGGAGGACCACCTACGAGCAGTACTTC
j_call: TRBJ1-5; d_call: NA; v_call: TRBV15; clone_size: NA; cdr3_aa: CATSTYYGGGNQPQHF; cdr3_nt: TGTGCCACCAGCACCTACTATGGAGGAGGCAATCAGCCCCAGCATTTT
j_call: TRBJ2-1; d_call: NA; v_call: TRBV5-1; clone_size: once; cdr3_aa: CASSLTGDSYNEQFF; cdr3_nt: TGCGCCAGCAGCTTGACGGGAGATTCCTACAATGAGCAGTTCTTC
j_call: TRBJ1-6; d_call: NA; v_call: TRBV27; clone_size: NA; cdr3_aa: CASTPRGGGSSPLHF; cdr3_nt: TGTGCCAGCACCCCTAGGGGAGGGGGTAGTTCACCCCTCCACTTT
j_call: TRBJ2-5; d_call: TRBD1; v_call: TRBV6-5; clone_size: NA; cdr3_aa: CASSYGTGLETQYF; cdr3_nt: TGTGCCAGCAGTTACGGGACAGGGTTAGAGACCCAGTACTTC
j_call: TRBJ1-2; d_call: NA; v_call: TRBV3-1/TRBV3-2; clone_size: NA; cdr3_aa: CASSPRSTQGWSYGYTF; cdr3_nt: TGTGCCAGCAGCCCCCGCTCCACACAGGGTTGGAGCTATGGCTACACCTTC
j_call: TRBJ2-5; d_call: NA; v_call: TRBV25-1; clone_size: NA; cdr3_aa: CASSAEGAGETQYF; cdr3_nt: TGTGCCAGCAGTGCGGAGGGGGCCGGGGAGACCCAGTACTTC